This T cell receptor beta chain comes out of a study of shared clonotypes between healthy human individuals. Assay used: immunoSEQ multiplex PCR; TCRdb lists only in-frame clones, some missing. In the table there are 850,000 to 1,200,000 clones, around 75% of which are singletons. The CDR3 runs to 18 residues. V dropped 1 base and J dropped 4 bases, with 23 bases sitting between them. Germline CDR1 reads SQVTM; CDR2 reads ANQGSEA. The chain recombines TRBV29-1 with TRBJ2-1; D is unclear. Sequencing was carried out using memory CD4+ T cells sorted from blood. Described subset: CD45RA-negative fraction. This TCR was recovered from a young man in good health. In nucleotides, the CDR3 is TGCAGCGTTGAAGGCCCCGAAATGGTGATCACCCTTTACAATGAGCAGTTCTTC. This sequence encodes CSVEGPEMVITLYNEQFF.